The entry that follows covers one T cell receptor (beta chain) sequence. The antigen is unknown. The data are from a study of graft-versus-host responses after intestinal transplantation. About the study: All recipients were transplanted with multivisceral, liver-intestinal, or isolated intestinal grafts. Anti-thymocyte globulin induction preceded two to three years of tacrolimus and steroid maintenance in all recipients.

Study observations and caveats: GvH clones occurred in recipient marrow; some first appeared in ileum or blood.

Using immunoSEQ multiplex PCR, the repertoire was profiled, and TCRdb retains in-frame clones only, with some absent. The repertoire consists of under 45,000 clones, with under 90% occurring once and the leading ten covering approximately 6.9%. The material sequenced was PBMCs, taken 267 days after transplant. The sequence was obtained from a human patient who received an intestinal transplant, so some T cells may come from the graft donor.

The CDR3 loop is CAWSLGHKIYSNQPQHF. The CDR3 DNA reads as TGTGCCTGGAGCCTCGGACACAAGATTTATAGCAATCAGCCCCAGCATTTT. The chain combines TRBV30 with TRBJ1-5; D possibly corresponds to TRBD1 (5 bases). Germline loops: CDR1 GTSNPN, CDR2 SVGIG (reference sequence). Between the trimmed V and J ends, which lost 3 bases and 0 bases, there was a span of 18 bases. The CDR3 consists of 17 residues. The variable domain in full, with the rest retrieved from reference TRBV30 and TRBJ1-5, is SQTIHQWPATLVQPVGSPLSLECTVEGTSNPNLYWYRQAAGRGLQLLFYSVGIGQISSEVPQNLSASRPQDRQFILSSKKLLLSDSGFYLCAWSLGHKIYSNQPQHFGDGTRLSIL.